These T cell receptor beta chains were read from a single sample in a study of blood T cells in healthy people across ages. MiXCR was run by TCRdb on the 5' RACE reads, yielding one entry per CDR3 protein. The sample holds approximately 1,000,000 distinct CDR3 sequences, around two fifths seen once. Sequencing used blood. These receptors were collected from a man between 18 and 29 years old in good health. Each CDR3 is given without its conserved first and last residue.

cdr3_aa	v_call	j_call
SVDGPGGVLGGYT	TRBV29-1	TRBJ1-2
STRTGPEAF	TRBV29-1	TRBJ1-1
SARGGSGLAGKVQNYNEQF	TRBV20-1	TRBJ2-1
ASSQEPGANTGELF	TRBV4-1	TRBJ2-2
ASTLTLRGQGKGNTEAF	TRBV7-9	TRBJ1-1
SAPSDRGRTGELF	TRBV20-1	TRBJ2-2
ASSRSGGDLAKNIQY	TRBV6-1	TRBJ2-4
ARRGGRNEQF	TRBV3-1	TRBJ2-1
ASRPWGESAQPQH	TRBV6-5	TRBJ1-5
ASSLTGSPTYNEQF	TRBV5-1	TRBJ2-1
SVDQGGGNTIY	TRBV29-1	TRBJ1-3
SAGPRVGYNEQF	TRBV29-1	TRBJ2-1
ASSQLGASSYNEQF	TRBV14	TRBJ2-1
ASSFGQGAFNEAF	TRBV27	TRBJ1-1
ASSPQGGINSPLH	TRBV18	TRBJ1-6
ASSQRQDYGYT	TRBV16	TRBJ1-2
ASSEPPPGNTIY	TRBV10-2	TRBJ1-3
ASSPRGTSEDTQY	TRBV12-3/TRBV12-4	TRBJ2-3
ASSYSGLADYNEQF	TRBV6-5	TRBJ2-1
ASTRRERTSYVGGYT	TRBV6-1	TRBJ1-2
ASSLTGRTTNEKLF	TRBV12-3/TRBV12-4	TRBJ1-4
ATMGQNQETQY	TRBV25-1	TRBJ2-5
ASSPTVGGYGYT	TRBV7-2	TRBJ1-2
ASSNGQGRRNQPQH	TRBV19	TRBJ1-5
SARDPTGGDYEQY	TRBV20-1	TRBJ2-7